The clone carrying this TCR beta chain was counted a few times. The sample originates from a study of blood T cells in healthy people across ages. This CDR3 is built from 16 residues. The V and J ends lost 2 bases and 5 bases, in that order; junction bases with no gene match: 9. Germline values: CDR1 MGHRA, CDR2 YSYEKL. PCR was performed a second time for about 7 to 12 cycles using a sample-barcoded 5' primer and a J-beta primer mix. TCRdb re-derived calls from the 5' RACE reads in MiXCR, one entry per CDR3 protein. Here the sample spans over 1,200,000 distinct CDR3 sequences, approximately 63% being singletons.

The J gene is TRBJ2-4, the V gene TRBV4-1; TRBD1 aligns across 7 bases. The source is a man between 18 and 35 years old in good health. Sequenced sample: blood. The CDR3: CASSQPLRTGENIQYF. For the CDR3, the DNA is TGCGCCAGCAGCCAACCGCTCCGAACAGGGGAAAACATTCAGTACTTC.